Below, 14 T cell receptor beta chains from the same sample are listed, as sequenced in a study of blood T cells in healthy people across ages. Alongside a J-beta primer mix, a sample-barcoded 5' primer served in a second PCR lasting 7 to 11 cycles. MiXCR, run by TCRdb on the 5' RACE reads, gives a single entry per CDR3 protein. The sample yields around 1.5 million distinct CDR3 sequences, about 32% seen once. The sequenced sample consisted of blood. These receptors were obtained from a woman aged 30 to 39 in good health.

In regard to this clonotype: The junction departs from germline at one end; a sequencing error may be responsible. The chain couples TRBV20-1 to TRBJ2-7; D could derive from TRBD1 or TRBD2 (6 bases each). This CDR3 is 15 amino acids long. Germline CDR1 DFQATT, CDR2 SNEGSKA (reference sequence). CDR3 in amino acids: CSARDWGALSFEQYF. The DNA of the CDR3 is TGCAGTGCTAGAGATTGGGGGGCCCTCTCCTTCGAGCAGTACTTC.

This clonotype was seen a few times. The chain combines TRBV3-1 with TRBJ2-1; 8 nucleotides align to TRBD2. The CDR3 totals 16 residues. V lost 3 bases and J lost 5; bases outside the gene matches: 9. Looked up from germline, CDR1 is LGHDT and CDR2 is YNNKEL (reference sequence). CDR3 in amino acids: CASSHELAEKDNEQFF. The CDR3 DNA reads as TGTGCCAGCAGCCATGAACTAGCGGAAAAAGACAATGAGCAGTTCTTC.

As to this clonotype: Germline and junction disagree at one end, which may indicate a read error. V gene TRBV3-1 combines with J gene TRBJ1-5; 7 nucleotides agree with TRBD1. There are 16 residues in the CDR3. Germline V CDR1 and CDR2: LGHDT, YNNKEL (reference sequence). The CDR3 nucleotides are TGTACCAGCAGCCAAGAGGGGGCGGGGAACCATCAGCCCCAGCATTTT. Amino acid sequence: CTSSQEGAGNHQPQHF.

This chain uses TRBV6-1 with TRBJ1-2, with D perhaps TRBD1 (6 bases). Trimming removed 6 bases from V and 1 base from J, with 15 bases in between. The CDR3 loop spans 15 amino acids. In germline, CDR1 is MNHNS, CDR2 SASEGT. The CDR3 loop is CASRARTGLNYGYTF. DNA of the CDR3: TGTGCCAGCAGGGCTCGTACAGGGCTTAACTATGGCTACACCTTC.

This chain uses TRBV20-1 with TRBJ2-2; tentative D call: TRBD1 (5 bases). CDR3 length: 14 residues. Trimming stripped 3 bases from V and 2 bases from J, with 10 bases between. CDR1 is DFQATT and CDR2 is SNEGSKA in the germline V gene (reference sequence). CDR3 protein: CSARGLVNTGELFF. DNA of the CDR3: TGCAGTGCTAGGGGGCTAGTAAACACCGGGGAGCTGTTTTTT.

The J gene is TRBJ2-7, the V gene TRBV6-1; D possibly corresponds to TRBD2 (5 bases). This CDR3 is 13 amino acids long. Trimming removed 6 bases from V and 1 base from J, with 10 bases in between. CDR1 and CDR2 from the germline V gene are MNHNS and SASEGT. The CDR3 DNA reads TGTGCCAGCAGGTCTAGCCTATCCTACGAGCAGTACTTC. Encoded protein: CASRSSLSYEQYF.

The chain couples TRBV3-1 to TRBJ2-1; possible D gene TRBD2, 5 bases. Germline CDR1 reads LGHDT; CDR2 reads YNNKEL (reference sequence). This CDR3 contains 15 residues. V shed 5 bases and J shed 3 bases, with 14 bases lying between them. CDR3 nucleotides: TGTGCCAGCAGCGACACTAGGCTACACTACAATGAGCAGTTCTTC. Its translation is CASSDTRLHYNEQFF.

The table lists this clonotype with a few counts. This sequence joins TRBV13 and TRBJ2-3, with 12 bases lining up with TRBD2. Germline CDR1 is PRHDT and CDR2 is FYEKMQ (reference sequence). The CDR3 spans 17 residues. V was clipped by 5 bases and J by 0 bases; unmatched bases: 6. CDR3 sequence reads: CASSMASGGDSTDTQYF. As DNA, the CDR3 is TGTGCCAGCAGCATGGCTAGCGGGGGGGATAGCACAGATACGCAGTATTTT.

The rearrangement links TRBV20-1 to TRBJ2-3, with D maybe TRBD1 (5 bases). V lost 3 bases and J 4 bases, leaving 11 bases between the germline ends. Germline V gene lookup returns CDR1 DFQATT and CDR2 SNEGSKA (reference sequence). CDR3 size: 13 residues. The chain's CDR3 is CSASVRASDTQYF. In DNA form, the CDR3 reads TGCAGTGCTAGCGTCAGGGCTTCAGATACGCAGTATTTT.

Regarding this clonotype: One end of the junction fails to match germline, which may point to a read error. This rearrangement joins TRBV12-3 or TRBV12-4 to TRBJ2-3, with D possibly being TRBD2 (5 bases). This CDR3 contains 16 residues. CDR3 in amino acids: CASTPYRWENTDAQYF. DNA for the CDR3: TGTGCCAGCACCCCTTATCGCTGGGAGAACACAGATGCGCAGTATTTT.

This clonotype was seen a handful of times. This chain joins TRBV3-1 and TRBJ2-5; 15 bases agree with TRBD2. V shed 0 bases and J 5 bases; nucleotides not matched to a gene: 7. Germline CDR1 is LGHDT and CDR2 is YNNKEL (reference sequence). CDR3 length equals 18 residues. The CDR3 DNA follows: TGTGCCAGCAGCCAAGAACCGGGACTAGCGGGGGGATATGAGACCCAGTACTTC. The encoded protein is CASSQEPGLAGGYETQYF.

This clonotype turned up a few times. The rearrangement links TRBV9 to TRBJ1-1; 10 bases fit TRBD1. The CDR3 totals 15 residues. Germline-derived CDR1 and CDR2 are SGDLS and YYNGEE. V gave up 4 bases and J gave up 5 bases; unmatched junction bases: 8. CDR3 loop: CASSPRDRGETEAFF. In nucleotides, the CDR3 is TGTGCCAGCAGCCCCCGGGACAGGGGTGAAACTGAAGCTTTCTTT. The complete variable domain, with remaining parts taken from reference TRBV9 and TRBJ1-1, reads DSGVTQTPKHLITATGQRVTLRCSPRSGDLSVYWYQQSLDQGLQFLIQYYNGEERAKGNILERFSAQQFPDLHSELNLSSLELGDSALYFCASSPRDRGETEAFFGQGTRLTVV.

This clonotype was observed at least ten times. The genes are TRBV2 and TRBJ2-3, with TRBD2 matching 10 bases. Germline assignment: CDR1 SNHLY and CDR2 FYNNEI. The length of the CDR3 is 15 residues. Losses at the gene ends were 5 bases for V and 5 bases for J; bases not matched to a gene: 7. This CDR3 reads CASSHRLAGEDTQYF. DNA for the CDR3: TGTGCCAGCAGTCACCGGCTAGCGGGAGAAGATACGCAGTATTTT. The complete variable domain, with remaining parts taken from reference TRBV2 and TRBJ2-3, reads EPEVTQTPSHQVTQMGQEVILRCVPISNHLYFYWYRQILGQKVEFLVSFYNNEISEKSEIFDDQFSVERPDGSNFTLKIRSTKLEDSAMYFCASSHRLAGEDTQYFGPGTRLTVL.

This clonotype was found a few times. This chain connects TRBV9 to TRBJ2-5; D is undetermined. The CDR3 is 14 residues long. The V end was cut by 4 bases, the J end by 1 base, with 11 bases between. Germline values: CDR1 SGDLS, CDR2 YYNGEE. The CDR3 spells CASSSGPRQETQYF. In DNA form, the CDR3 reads TGTGCCAGCAGCTCCGGACCCCGCCAAGAGACCCAGTACTTC.